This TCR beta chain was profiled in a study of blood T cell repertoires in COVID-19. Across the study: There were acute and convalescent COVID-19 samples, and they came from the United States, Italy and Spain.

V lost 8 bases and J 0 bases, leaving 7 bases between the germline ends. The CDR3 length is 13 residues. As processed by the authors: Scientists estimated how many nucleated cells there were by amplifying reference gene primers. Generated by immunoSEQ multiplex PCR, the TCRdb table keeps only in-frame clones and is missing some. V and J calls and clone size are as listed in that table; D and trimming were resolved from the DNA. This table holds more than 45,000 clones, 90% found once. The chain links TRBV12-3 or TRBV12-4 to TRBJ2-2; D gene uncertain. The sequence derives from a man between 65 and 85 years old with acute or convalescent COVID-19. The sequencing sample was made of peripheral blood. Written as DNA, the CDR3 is TGTGCCAGCGGCAAAACGAACACCGGGGAGCTGTTTTTT. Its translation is CASGKTNTGELFF.